This T cell receptor (beta chain) comes out of a study of cytomegalovirus exposure and HLA in healthy donors. Whole-study findings and limits: About 87% or about 30% of the time was how often most TCR beta V segments were productive, according to an earlier analysis.

A multiplex PCR was run with 60 Vbeta primers and 13 Jbeta primers. The method was immunoSEQ multiplex PCR; TCRdb's version includes in-frame clones alone and lacks a portion of them. The table has 75,000 to 100,000 clones, roughly 79% seen once. The CDR3 loop spans 15 amino acids. Looked up from germline, CDR1 is ENHRY and CDR2 is SYGVKD. With 6 bases removed from V and 3 bases from J, the gap between germline ends came to 15 bases. A remark on this clone: Its matching antigen is unknown.

Material: PBMCs. The TCR comes from a woman aged 70-85 years in good health and CMV-seropositive. The chain recombines TRBV10-3 with TRBJ2-1; D possibly corresponds to TRBD2 (6 bases). Here the CDR3 DNA reads TGTGCCATCAGACGGGAGTCGGCTGGCTACAATGAGCAGTTCTTC. Amino acids: CAIRRESAGYNEQFF.